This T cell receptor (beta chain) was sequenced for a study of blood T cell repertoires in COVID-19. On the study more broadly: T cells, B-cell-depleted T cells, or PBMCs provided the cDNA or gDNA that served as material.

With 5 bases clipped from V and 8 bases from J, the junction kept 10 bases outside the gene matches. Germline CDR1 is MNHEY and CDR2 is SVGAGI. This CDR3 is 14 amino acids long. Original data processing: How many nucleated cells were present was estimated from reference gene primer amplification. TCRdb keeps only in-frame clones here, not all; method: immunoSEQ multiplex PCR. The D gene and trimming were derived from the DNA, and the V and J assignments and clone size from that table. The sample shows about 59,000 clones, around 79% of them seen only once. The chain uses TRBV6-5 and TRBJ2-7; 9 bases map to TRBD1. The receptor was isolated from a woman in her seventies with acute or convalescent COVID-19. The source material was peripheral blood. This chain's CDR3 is CASSLGTGRKKQYF. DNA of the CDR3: TGTGCCAGCAGTCTGGGGACAGGGAGGAAAAAGCAGTACTTC.